Detailed here is one T cell receptor beta chain. The sample comes from a study of PD-L1 blockade in urothelial cancer. Sequenced by immunoSEQ multiplex PCR; TCRdb stores in-frame clones only, minus some. The sample shows about 84,000 clones, 90% of them seen only once. Germline V CDR1 and CDR2: DFQATT, SNEGSKA (reference sequence). Trimming left V 5 bases short and J 7 bases short, with 11 bases between. The CDR3 totals 11 residues. The receptor's source is a man in his fifties or sixties with urothelial cancer. The sample here was PBMCs, taken around atezolizumab (anti-PD-L1) treatment. This chain connects TRBV20-1 to TRBJ1-2; D gene uncertain. CDR3 DNA sequence: TGCAGTGCTGCAGGCGTCTCTGGCTACACCTTC. Translation: CSAAGVSGYTF.